This T cell receptor (beta chain) was sequenced during a study of T-cell memory formation after mild COVID-19. 5'RACE primed at constant segments yielded TCR alpha and TCR beta cDNA libraries bearing sample barcodes and UMIs. TCRdb analysed the 5' RACE reads with MiXCR anew, one entry per CDR3 protein. The sample consists of about 13,000 distinct CDR3 sequences, 15% to 20% of them appearing once. Trimming left V 6 bases short and J 5 bases short, with 16 bases between. The CDR3 covers 15 residues. At least ten counts were recorded for this clonotype. Its specificity is not known. Whole-study results and caveats: There was a balanced CD4/CD8 profile in clones contracting day 15 to 85, and later expanders leaned CD4+. Those CD4+ clones that contracted were mainly in CM and EM (CD8+ ones in EMRA).

The source material was PBMCs or a T cell subset sorted from them (not recorded which). The TCR comes from a man aged 18 to 29 who had mild COVID-19 (a few samples of this study predate the infection). Cell type and time point are not known. The chain couples TRBV12-3 or TRBV12-4 to TRBJ2-2; no clear D. This CDR3 is CASRSLSSRTGELFF. The DNA for the CDR3 is TGTGCCAGCAGATCCCTCTCGAGTAGAACCGGGGAGCTGTTTTTT.